Listed here are 25 T cell receptor beta chains from one sample, sequenced in a study of CD8+CD57+ T cells in acquired aplastic anemia (dated by TCRdb to the late 2010s). The sequencer was an Illumina HiSeq 2000. TCR beta VDJ combination and CDR3 sequence profiling used genomic DNA as the template. The raw public reads went through TCRdb reprocessing: fastp at Q25, MiXCR clone calling, in-frame beta chains kept. When rows share a CDR3 protein, they turn into one entry using the most common DNA and genes. The sample yields over 150,000 distinct CDR3 sequences; 60% to 80% were counted once. Of the sample, 35% to 60% falls within the top ten clones. Expansion of CD8+CD57+ cells had been shown by flow cytometry in the patients chosen for sequencing. Sequencing input: sorted CD4+, CD8+, or CD8+CD57+ T cells (not recorded which) from PBMCs. The receptors come from a human donor with aplastic anemia.

This chain links TRBV29-1 with TRBJ1-1; no definite D call. CDR3 length: 10 residues. Looked up from germline, CDR1 is SQVTM and CDR2 is ANQGSEA. Deletions cut 0 bases from V and 8 bases from J, with 4 bases between. In DNA, the CDR3 is TGCAGCGTTGAAGATCTAGAAGCTTTCTTT. Protein sequence: CSVEDLEAFF.

This clonotype has only one observation. This rearrangement joins TRBV19 to TRBJ2-5, with 7 bases that match TRBD1. The CDR3 is made up of 16 amino acids. V dropped 5 bases and J dropped 5; count of bases not matched to a gene: 14. Germline CDR1 reads LNHDA; CDR2 reads SQIVND (reference sequence). The CDR3 DNA sequence: TGTGCCAGTAGTTCTACAGGGGTTGGGATTGGGGAGACCCAGTACTTC. Translation: CASSSTGVGIGETQYF.

The CDR3 loop is CASSLGGPYNSPLHF. As DNA, the CDR3 is TGTGCCAGCAGCTTAGGGGGGCCATATAATTCACCCCTCCACTTT. V is TRBV7-6 and J is TRBJ1-6, with D perhaps matching TRBD1 (6 bases). V shed 1 base and J shed 4 bases, with 8 bases lying between them. The CDR3 spans 15 residues. The germline V gene encodes CDR1 SGHVS and CDR2 FNYEAQ.

The J gene is TRBJ1-1, the V gene TRBV6-5; 8 positions agree with TRBD1. Germline-derived CDR1 and CDR2 are MNHEY and SVGAGI. Losses at the gene ends were 4 bases for V and 9 bases for J; bases not matched to a gene: 7. The CDR3 is made up of 13 amino acids. CDR3 sequence: CASSSGGVGQAFF. CDR3 bases: TGTGCCAGCAGTTCAGGGGGCGTAGGACAAGCTTTCTTT.

A word on this clonotype: At one end, the junction sequence differs from germline, possibly due to a read error. This chain joins TRBV2 and TRBJ2-1; 8 bases agree with TRBD1. This CDR3 spans 12 amino acids. Germline CDR1 and CDR2: SNHLY and FYNNEI. CDR3 residues: CASSDRGHGQLF. The CDR3 DNA follows: TGTGCCAGCAGTGACAGGGGGCATGGGCAGCTCTTC.

The chain combines TRBV19 with TRBJ2-7; 7 nucleotides agree with TRBD1. The V segment lost 3 bases and the J segment 2 bases; nucleotides outside the gene matches: 4. This CDR3 contains 14 residues. CDR1 LNHDA and CDR2 SQIVND come from the germline V gene (reference sequence). The CDR3 sequence: CASSIRQGPYEQYF. CDR3 nucleotide sequence: TGTGCCAGTAGTATTAGACAGGGTCCCTACGAGCAGTACTTC. Full variable domain (outside the CDR3, taken from reference TRBV19 and TRBJ2-7): DGGITQSPKYLFRKEGQNVTLSCEQNLNHDAMYWYRQDPGQGLRLIYYSQIVNDFQKGDIAEGYSVSREKKESFPLTVTSAQKNPTAFYLCASSIRQGPYEQYFGPGTRLTVT.

CDR3 coding DNA: TGTGCCAGCAGCGTAGTTGGGGGGCGCGATTTTGAAGCTTTCTTT. It encodes CASSVVGGRDFEAFF. V gene TRBV9 combines with J gene TRBJ1-1; a possible D gene is TRBD1 (6 bases). Trimming removed 0 bases from V and 7 bases from J, with 16 bases in between. The CDR3 has 15 residues. The germline V gene encodes CDR1 SGDLS and CDR2 YYNGEE.

Comments on this clonotype: At one of its ends the junction is not consistent with the germline gene, which may arise from a read error. This chain connects TRBV5-4 to TRBJ1-1, with D possibly matching TRBD1 (5 bases). Looked up from germline, CDR1 is SGHNT and CDR2 is YYREEE (reference sequence). The CDR3 contains 11 residues. In DNA, the CDR3 is TGTGCCAGCAGCTTAGAGAGAGGGGTGTATTTT. Its translation is CASSLERGVYF.

The chain employs TRBV5-6 and TRBJ2-3; TRBD1 agrees at 9 bases. From germline, CDR1 is SGHDT and CDR2 YYEEEE. The CDR3 has 16 residues. J gave up 6 bases and V 6 bases, and 14 bases lay outside the gene matches. As DNA, the CDR3 is TGTGCCAGCACCCGGGGGGTACAGGGGGCAGCTGATACGCAGTATTTT. Translated, it gives CASTRGVQGAADTQYF.

This rearrangement joins TRBV6-5 to TRBJ2-2; 7 bases map to TRBD2. V dropped 2 bases and J dropped 8; count of bases not matched to a gene: 8. Germline V CDR1 and CDR2: MNHEY, SVGAGI. This CDR3 has 15 residues. CDR3 region: CASSYGTGGGGELFF. CDR3 DNA: TGTGCCAGCAGTTACGGGACGGGGGGAGGAGGGGAGCTGTTTTTT.

This clonotype was counted ten times or more. The chain carries TRBV6-2 or TRBV6-3 and TRBJ2-5; D possibly matches TRBD1 or TRBD2 (5 bases each). The germline gives CDR1 MNHEY, CDR2 SVGEGT. The V and J ends lost 5 bases and 4 bases respectively, with 17 bases between them. This CDR3 is built from 15 residues. Here the CDR3 reads CASSPGDDGAETQYF. The CDR3 DNA reads as TGTGCCAGCAGTCCCGGGGACGATGGAGCAGAGACCCAGTACTTC.

The chain is built from TRBV20-1 and TRBJ2-5, with a possible D match to TRBD2 (6 bases). V lost 1 base and J 1 base, leaving 13 bases between the germline ends. Looked up from germline, CDR1 is DFQATT and CDR2 is SNEGSKA (reference sequence). The CDR3 is 15 amino acids. CDR3 sequence: CSARALGTPQETQYF. In nucleotides, the CDR3 is TGCAGTGCTAGAGCCCTTGGGACTCCCCAAGAGACCCAGTACTTC.

The rearrangement links TRBV7-3 to TRBJ2-1; tentatively, D is TRBD2 (5 bases). There are 13 residues in the CDR3. V gave up 5 bases and J gave up 8 bases, with 13 bases separating them. The germline V gene encodes CDR1 SGHTA and CDR2 FQGTGA. CDR3 residues: CASSPAGSHEQFF. CDR3 DNA: TGTGCCAGCAGCCCCGCTGGGAGCCATGAGCAGTTCTTC.

V and J are TRBV7-2 and TRBJ2-7, with 10 bases that match TRBD1. Trimming cost V 6 bases and J 0 bases; bases outside gene matches: 5. CDR3 size: 15 residues. Germline V gives CDR1 SGHTA, CDR2 FQGNSA. The CDR3, as DNA: TGTGCCAGCAGTAAGGACAGGGGGTTCTCCTACGAGCAGTACTTC. Protein sequence: CASSKDRGFSYEQYF.

This chain joins TRBV15 and TRBJ1-6; D call uncertain. V lost 5 bases and J 10 bases, leaving 18 bases between the germline ends. Germline lookup yields CDR1 LNHNV and CDR2 YYDKDF (reference sequence). The CDR3 consists of 15 residues. This CDR3 is CATSPMKGSGSPLHF. The CDR3 nucleotides are TGTGCCACCAGCCCCATGAAGGGCTCAGGATCACCCCTCCACTTT.

This rearrangement joins TRBV6-5 to TRBJ1-5; no clear D. Germline V lookup: CDR1 MNHEY, CDR2 SVGAGI. V lost 6 bases and J lost 4, with 19 bases in between. The CDR3 is 16 residues long. The CDR3 loop reads CASRDRALPGNQPQHF. CDR3 nucleotide sequence: TGTGCCAGCAGGGATAGGGCGTTACCCGGGAATCAGCCCCAGCATTTT.

This clonotype has only a few counts. The chain couples TRBV15 to TRBJ2-1; the match to TRBD2 covers 15 bases. The CDR3 contains 14 residues. Germline-derived CDR1 and CDR2 are LNHNV and YYDKDF (reference sequence). After removal of 5 bases from V and 8 bases from J, the junction contained 1 base not matched to a gene. CDR3 coding DNA: TGTGCCACCAGCGGACTAGCGGGAGGGCATGAGCAGTTCTTC. It specifies CATSGLAGGHEQFF.

Worth noting for this clonotype: One end of the junction does not line up with germline, which may come from a read error. The rearrangement joins TRBV7-6 to TRBJ2-6, with D maybe TRBD1 (5 bases). Germline assignment: CDR1 SGHVS and CDR2 FNYEAQ. The CDR3 is made up of 19 amino acids. The CDR3 reads CASGLERGREGSGANVLTF. The CDR3 bases are TGTGCCAGCGGCTTAGAGAGAGGCAGGGAAGGCTCTGGGGCCAACGTCCTGACTTTC.

As for this clonotype: Compared with germline, one end of the junction differs, possibly owing to a read error. J is TRBJ2-5 and V is TRBV20-1; 9 bases agree with TRBD2. The CDR3 runs to 15 residues. Germline CDR1 is DFQATT and CDR2 is SNEGSKA (reference sequence). The CDR3 DNA is TGCAGTGCCAGAGGCCATAGCGGGAGTTCAGAGACCCAGTACTTC. It specifies CSARGHSGSSETQYF.

The chain joins TRBV7-8 to TRBJ2-3; D might be TRBD1 or TRBD2, each matching 6 bases. The CDR3 has 15 amino acids. The germline V and J ends were trimmed by 1 base and 1 base, with 9 bases remaining between them. Germline CDR1 reads SGHVS; CDR2 reads FQNEAQ. Written as DNA, the CDR3 is TGTGCCAGCAGCTTAGTGGGGGGCGGCACAGATACGCAGTATTTT. Translated, it gives CASSLVGGGTDTQYF.

The rearrangement uses TRBV12-3 or TRBV12-4 and TRBJ2-7; D is uncertain. Trimming removed 6 bases from V and 7 bases from J, with 13 bases in between. This CDR3 spans 12 amino acids. The CDR3 nucleotides read TGTGCCAGCAGCCCCCGCCTTCTGGAGCAGTACTTC. Its protein is CASSPRLLEQYF.

This sequence joins TRBV19 and TRBJ1-1; D might be TRBD1 (5 bases). V lost 4 bases and J 8 bases, leaving 14 bases between the germline ends. The length of the CDR3 is 13 residues. CDR1 and CDR2 (germline): LNHDA, SQIVND (reference sequence). The CDR3 DNA reads as TGTGCCAGTAGTACCCGAGCGAGGGGCGAAGCTTTCTTT. Its translation is CASSTRARGEAFF.

The CDR3 DNA reads as TGTGCCAGCAGCTTACTCCCAGGCAGCGCTCAAGAGACCCAGTACTTC. As protein: CASSLLPGSAQETQYF. The rearrangement joins TRBV7-2 to TRBJ2-5; no clear D gene. Trimming shortened V by 2 bases and J by 2 bases, and 15 bases separated the two germline ends. Germline CDR1 SGHTA, CDR2 FQGNSA. The CDR3 contains 16 residues. Full variable domain (outside the CDR3, taken from reference TRBV7-2 and TRBJ2-5): GAGVSQSPSNKVTEKGKDVELRCDPISGHTALYWYRQSLGQGLEFLIYFQGNSAPDKSGLPSDRFSAERTGGSVSTLTIQRTQQEDSAVYLCASSLLPGSAQETQYFGPGTRLLVL.

A few counts support this clonotype. The chain couples TRBV20-1 to TRBJ2-5; D is possibly TRBD1 (5 bases). The CDR3 totals 14 residues. The V end was cut by 4 bases, the J end by 5 bases, with 17 bases between. From germline, CDR1 is DFQATT and CDR2 SNEGSKA (reference sequence). The CDR3 bases are TGCAGTGCTATTAACCCAGGGCTGGAGGAGACCCAGTACTTC. Its protein is CSAINPGLEETQYF.

J is TRBJ1-2 and V is TRBV7-6, with a possible D match to TRBD1 (5 bases). V was pared by 4 bases and J by 8 bases, with 14 bases between. CDR3 length: 13 amino acids. In germline, CDR1 is SGHVS, CDR2 FNYEAQ. CDR3 sequence: CASSSGGGNGYTF. CDR3 nucleotides: TGTGCCAGCAGCTCGGGGGGGGGAAACGGCTACACCTTC.